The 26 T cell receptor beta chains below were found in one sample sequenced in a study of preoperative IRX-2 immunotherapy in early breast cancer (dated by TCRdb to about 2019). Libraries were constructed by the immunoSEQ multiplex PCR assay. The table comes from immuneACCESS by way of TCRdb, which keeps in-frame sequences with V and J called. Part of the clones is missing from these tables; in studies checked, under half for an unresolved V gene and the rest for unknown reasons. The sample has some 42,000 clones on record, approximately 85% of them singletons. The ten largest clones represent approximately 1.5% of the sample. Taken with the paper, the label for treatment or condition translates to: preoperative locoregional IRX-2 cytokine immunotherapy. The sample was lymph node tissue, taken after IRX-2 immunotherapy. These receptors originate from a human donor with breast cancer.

The CDR3 region is CASSIAGTAYEQYF. In DNA, the CDR3 is TGTGCCAGCTCCATAGCCGGGACAGCCTACGAGCAGTACTTC. J is TRBJ2-7 and V is TRBV11-3, with TRBD1 matching over 7 bases. This CDR3 has 14 residues. The germline V gene has CDR1 SGHNT and CDR2 YENEEA. Unmatched junction bases numbered 9, after V lost 8 bases and J lost 2 bases.

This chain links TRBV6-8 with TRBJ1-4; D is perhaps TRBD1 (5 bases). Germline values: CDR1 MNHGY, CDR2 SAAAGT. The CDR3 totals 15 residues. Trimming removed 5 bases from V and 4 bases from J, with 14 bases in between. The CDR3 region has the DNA TGTGCCAGCAGTCCTACAGGCAACAATAATGAAAAACTGTTTTTT. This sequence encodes CASSPTGNNNEKLFF.

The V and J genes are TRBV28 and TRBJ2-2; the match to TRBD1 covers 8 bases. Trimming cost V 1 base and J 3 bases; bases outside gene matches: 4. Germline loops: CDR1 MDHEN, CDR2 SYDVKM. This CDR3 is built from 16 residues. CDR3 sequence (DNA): TGTGCCAGCAGTTTATTCGGACAGGGAGACACCGGGGAGCTGTTTTTT. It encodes CASSLFGQGDTGELFF.

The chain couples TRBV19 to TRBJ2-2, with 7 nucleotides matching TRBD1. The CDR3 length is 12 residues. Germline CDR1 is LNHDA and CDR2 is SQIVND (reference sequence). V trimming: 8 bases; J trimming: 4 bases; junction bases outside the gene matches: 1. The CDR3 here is CASDRATGELFF. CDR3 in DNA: TGTGCCAGTGACAGGGCCACCGGGGAGCTGTTTTTT.

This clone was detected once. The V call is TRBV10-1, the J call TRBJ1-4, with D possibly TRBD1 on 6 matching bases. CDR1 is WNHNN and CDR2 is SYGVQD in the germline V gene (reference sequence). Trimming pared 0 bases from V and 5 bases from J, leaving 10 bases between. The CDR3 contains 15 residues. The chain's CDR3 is CASSESRDNNEKLFF. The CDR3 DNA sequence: TGCGCCAGCAGTGAGTCCCGGGACAACAATGAAAAACTGTTTTTT.

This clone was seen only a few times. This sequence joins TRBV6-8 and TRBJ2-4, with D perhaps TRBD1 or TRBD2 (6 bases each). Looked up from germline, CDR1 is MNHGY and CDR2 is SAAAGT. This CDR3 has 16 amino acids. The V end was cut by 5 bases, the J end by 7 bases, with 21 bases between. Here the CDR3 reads CASSVGGGGGANIQYF. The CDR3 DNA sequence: TGTGCCAGCAGTGTGGGGGGCGGAGGAGGGGCGAACATTCAGTACTTC.

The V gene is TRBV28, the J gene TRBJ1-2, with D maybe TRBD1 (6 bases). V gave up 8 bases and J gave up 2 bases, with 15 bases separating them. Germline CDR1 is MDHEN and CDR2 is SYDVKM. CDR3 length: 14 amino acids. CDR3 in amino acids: CASLRDTLNYGYTF. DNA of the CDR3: TGTGCCAGCCTCCGGGACACCTTGAACTATGGCTACACCTTC.

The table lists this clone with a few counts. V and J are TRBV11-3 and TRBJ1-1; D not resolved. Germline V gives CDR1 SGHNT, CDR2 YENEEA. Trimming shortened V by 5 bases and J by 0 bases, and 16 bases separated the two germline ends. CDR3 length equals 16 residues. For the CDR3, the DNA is TGTGCCAGCAGCCCAAATTACGGACGGGTGAACACTGAAGCTTTCTTT. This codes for CASSPNYGRVNTEAFF.

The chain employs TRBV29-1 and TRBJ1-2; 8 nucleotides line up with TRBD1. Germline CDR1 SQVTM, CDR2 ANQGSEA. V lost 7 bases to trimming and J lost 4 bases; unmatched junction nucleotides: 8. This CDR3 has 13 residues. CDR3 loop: CSAEPTGGYGYTF. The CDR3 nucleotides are TGCAGCGCCGAGCCAACAGGGGGCTATGGCTACACCTTC. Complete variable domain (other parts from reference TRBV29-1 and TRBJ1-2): SAVISQKPSRDICQRGTSLTIQCQVDSQVTMMFWYRQQPGQSLTLIATANQGSEATYESGFVIDKFPISRPNLTFSTLTVSNMSPEDSSIYLCSAEPTGGYGYTFGSGTRLTVV.

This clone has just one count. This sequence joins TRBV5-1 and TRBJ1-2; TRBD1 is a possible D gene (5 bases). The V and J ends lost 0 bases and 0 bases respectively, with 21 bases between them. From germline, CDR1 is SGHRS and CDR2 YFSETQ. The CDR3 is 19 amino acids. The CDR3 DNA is TGCGCCAGCAGCTTGGAGGGACCCACCAGTCGCGGAGCTAACTATGGCTACACCTTC. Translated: CASSLEGPTSRGANYGYTF.

CDR3 in DNA: TGTGCCAGTAGTATGGGGCCCCGGTTCGGCAATCAGCCCCAGCATTTT. It specifies CASSMGPRFGNQPQHF. This chain connects TRBV19 to TRBJ1-5; a possible D gene is TRBD1 (5 bases). The CDR3 runs 16 residues. The V and J ends lost 3 bases and 2 bases respectively, with 14 bases between them. Germline-derived CDR1 and CDR2 are LNHDA and SQIVND (reference sequence).

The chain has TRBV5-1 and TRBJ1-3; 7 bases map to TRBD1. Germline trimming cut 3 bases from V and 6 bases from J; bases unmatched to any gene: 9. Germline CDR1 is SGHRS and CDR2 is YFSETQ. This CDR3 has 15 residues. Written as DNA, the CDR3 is TGCGCCAGCAGCTATGGACCAGGGGGGCAAAACACCATATATTTT. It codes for CASSYGPGGQNTIYF.

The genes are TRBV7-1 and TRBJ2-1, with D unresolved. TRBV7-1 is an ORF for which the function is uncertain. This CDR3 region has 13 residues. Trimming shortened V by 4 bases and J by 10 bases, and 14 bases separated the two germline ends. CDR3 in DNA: TGTGCCAGCAGCTGGCCCCCCGCCTTGGAGCAGTTCTTC. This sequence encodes CASSWPPALEQFF.

CDR3 DNA sequence: TGTGCCAGCCGAACGCTGACAGGGGGTGGTGGCTACACCTTC. As protein: CASRTLTGGGGYTF. The rearrangement uses TRBV12-5 and TRBJ1-2; 9 nucleotides align to TRBD1. The length of the CDR3 is 14 residues. Germline assignment: CDR1 LGHNT and CDR2 FRNRAP.

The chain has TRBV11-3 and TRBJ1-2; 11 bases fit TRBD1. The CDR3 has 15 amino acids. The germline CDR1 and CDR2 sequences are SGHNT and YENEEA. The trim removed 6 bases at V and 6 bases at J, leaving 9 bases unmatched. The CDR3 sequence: CASRYRDRGYHGYTF. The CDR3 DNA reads TGTGCCAGCAGGTACCGGGACAGGGGGTATCATGGCTACACCTTC.

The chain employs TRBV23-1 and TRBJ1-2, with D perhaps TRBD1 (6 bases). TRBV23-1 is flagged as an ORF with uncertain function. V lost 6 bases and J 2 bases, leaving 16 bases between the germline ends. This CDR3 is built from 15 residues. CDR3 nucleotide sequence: TGCGCCAGCAGCCAGTCATCGACAGGCAACTATGGCTACACCTTC. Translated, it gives CASSQSSTGNYGYTF.

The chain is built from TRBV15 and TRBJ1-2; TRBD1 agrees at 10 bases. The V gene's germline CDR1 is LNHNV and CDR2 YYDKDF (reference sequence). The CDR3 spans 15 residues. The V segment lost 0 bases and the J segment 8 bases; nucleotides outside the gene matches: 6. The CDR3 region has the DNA TGTGCCACCAGCAGAGACAAAGGGACAGGGGTAGGCTACACCTTC. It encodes CATSRDKGTGVGYTF. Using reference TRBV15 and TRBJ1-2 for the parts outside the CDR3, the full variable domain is DAMVIQNPRYQVTQFGKPVTLSCSQTLNHNVMYWYQQKSSQAPKLLFHYYDKDFNNEADTPDNFQSRRPNTSFCFLDIRSPGLGDTAMYLCATSRDKGTGVGYTFGSGTRLTVV.

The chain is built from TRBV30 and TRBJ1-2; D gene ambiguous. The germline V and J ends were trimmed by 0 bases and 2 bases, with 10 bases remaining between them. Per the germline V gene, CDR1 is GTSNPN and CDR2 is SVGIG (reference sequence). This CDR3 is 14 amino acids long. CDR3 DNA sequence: TGTGCCTGGAGTGTACCAAGAGGGAACTATGGCTACACCTTC. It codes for CAWSVPRGNYGYTF. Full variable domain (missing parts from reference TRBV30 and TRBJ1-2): SQTIHQWPATLVQPVGSPLSLECTVEGTSNPNLYWYRQAAGRGLQLLFYSVGIGQISSEVPQNLSASRPQDRQFILSSKKLLLSDSGFYLCAWSVPRGNYGYTFGSGTRLTVV.

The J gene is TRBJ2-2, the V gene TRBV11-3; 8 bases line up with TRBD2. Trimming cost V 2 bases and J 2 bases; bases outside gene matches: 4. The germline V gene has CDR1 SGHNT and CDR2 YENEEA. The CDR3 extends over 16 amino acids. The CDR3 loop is CASSLTRGVNTGELFF. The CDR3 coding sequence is TGTGCCAGCAGCTTAACGCGGGGGGTAAACACCGGGGAGCTGTTTTTT.

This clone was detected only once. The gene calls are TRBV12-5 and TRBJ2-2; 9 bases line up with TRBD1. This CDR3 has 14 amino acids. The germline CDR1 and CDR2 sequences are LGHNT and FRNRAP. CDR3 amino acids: CAGRLGTGTGELFF. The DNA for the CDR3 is TGTGCCGGACGATTAGGGACAGGGACCGGGGAGCTGTTTTTT.

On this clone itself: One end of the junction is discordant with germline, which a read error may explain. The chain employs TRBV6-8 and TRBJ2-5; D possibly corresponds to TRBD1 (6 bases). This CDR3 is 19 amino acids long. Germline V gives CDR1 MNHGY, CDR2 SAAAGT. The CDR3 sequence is CVSSYSRSSILRGRETQYF. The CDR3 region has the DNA TGTGTCAGCAGTTACTCGAGGTCTTCGATATTAAGGGGGAGAGAGACCCAGTACTTC.

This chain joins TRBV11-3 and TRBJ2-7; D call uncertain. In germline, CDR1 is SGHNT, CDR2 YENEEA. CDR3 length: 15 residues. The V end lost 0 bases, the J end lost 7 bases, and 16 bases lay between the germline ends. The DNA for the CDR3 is TGTGCCAGCAGCTTAGACGGGCAGGCGGTAGGAGAGCAGTACTTC. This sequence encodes CASSLDGQAVGEQYF. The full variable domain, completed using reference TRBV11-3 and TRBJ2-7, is EAGVVQSPRYKIIEKKQPVAFWCNPISGHNTLYWYLQNLGQGPELLIRYENEEAVDDSQLPKDRFSAERLKGVDSTLKIQPAELGDSAVYLCASSLDGQAVGEQYFGPGTRLTVT.

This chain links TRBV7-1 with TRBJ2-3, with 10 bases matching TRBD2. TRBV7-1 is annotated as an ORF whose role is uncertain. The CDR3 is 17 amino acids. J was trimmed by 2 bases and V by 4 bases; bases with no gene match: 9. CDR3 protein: CASSFSSGGYYTDTQYF. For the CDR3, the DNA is TGTGCCAGCAGCTTTTCTAGCGGGGGCTATTACACAGATACGCAGTATTTT.

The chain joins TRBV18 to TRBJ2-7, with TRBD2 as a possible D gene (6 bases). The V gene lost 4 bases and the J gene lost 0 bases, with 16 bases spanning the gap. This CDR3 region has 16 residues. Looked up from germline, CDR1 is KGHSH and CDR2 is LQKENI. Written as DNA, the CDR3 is TGTGCCAGCTCACTCATCGGGACTTACTACTCCTACGAGCAGTACTTC. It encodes CASSLIGTYYSYEQYF.

CDR3 region: CASSPTDTVSAKNIQYF. CDR3 coding DNA: TGTGCCAGCTCGCCGACGGACACTGTCTCGGCCAAAAACATTCAGTACTTC. The V and J genes are TRBV18 and TRBJ2-4, with D perhaps TRBD1 (5 bases). Per the germline V gene, CDR1 is KGHSH and CDR2 is LQKENI. This CDR3 contains 17 residues. V was shortened by 6 bases and J by 1 base, with 19 bases between the two germline ends.

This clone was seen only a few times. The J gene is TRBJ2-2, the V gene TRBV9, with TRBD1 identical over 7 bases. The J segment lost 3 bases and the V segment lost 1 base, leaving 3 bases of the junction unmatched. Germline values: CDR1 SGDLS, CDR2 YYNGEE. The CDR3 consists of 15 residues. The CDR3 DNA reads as TGTGCCAGCAGCGTAACAGGGGCGTACACCGGGGAGCTGTTTTTT. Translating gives CASSVTGAYTGELFF.